This TCR beta chain was captured in a study of blood T cell repertoires in COVID-19. Turning to the study itself: Sample material is recorded as cDNA or gDNA derived from T cells, B-cell-depleted T cells, or PBMCs.

Profiling relied on immunoSEQ multiplex PCR, and the TCRdb table lists in-frame clones only, not all of them. The sample shows hundreds of thousands of clones, approximately 88% of them seen only once. Germline values: CDR1 MNHEY, CDR2 SVGAGI. The CDR3 loop spans 12 amino acids. Trimming removed 5 bases from V and 9 bases from J, with 11 bases in between. Sequenced: peripheral blood. The TCR originated in a woman aged 45-59 years with COVID-19, enrolled during active disease. This chain links TRBV6-5 with TRBJ1-5, with D unclear. The CDR3 nucleotides read TGTGCCAGCAGTCCCGGCGGAGGGCCCCAGCATTTT. Translating gives CASSPGGGPQHF.